The 9 T cell receptor beta chains given below trace back to one sample, sequenced in a study of T cells after yellow fever vaccination (dated by TCRdb to about 2019). Libraries were constructed by 5' RACE. The listed sequencing device is Illumina HiSeq 2500. TCRdb handled the public reads itself, with Q25 trimming in fastp and clone calling in MiXCR, and kept productive beta chains. Entries that share a CDR3 protein sequence are merged under the most common genes and DNA. This sample is represented by 95,000 to 150,000 distinct CDR3 sequences; 6.5% to 8% of them were singletons. Roughly 2.6% of the sample goes to the ten largest clones. Explained via the paper, the treatment or condition label denotes: live attenuated yellow fever vaccine strain. Sequenced here: CD4+ T cells sorted from PBMCs, sampled 10 days after the first yellow fever vaccination. The source of these receptors is a man between 18 and 29 years old who received the YFV17D yellow fever vaccine.

This clonotype appeared many times. The chain is built from TRBV12-3 or TRBV12-4 and TRBJ2-5; a weak D match, TRBD1 (6 bases). V lost 5 bases and J lost 5, with 21 bases in between. The CDR3 loop spans 16 amino acids. CDR3 residues: CASSLLGQLNGETQYF. As DNA, the CDR3 is TGTGCCAGCAGTCTTTTGGGACAATTGAATGGGGAGACCCAGTACTTC.

In the case of this clonotype: A much larger clone differs from this one at a single base, so this may be a read error. The chain is built from TRBV5-5 and TRBJ2-1; D unclear. This CDR3 contains 15 residues. CDR1 SGHKS and CDR2 YYEKEE come from the germline V gene (reference sequence). The CDR3 nucleotides read TGTGCCAGCAGCTTGGCCCCGGGTGCCTACGATGAGCAGTTCTTC. Protein sequence: CASSLAPGAYDEQFF. The complete variable domain, with remaining parts taken from reference TRBV5-5 and TRBJ2-1, reads DAGVTQSPTHLIKTRGQQVTLRCSPISGHKSVSWYQQVLGQGPQFIFQYYEKEERGRGNFPDRFSARQFPNYSSELNVNALLLGDSALYLCASSLAPGAYDEQFFGPGTRLTVL.

This clonotype has just a few counts. The genes are TRBV5-1 and TRBJ1-2, with D perhaps matching TRBD1 (6 bases). With 4 bases removed from V and 0 bases from J, the gap between germline ends came to 13 bases. Germline V gene lookup returns CDR1 SGHRS and CDR2 YFSETQ. The CDR3 covers 15 residues. CDR3 protein: CASSRNRESNYGYTF. CDR3 coding DNA: TGCGCCAGCAGCAGAAACAGGGAATCTAACTATGGCTACACCTTC.

This clonotype was recorded at least ten times. This rearrangement joins TRBV2 to TRBJ2-3, with a weak D call TRBD2 (6 bases). The CDR3 sequence is 11 residues long. Between the trimmed V and J ends, which lost 10 bases and 4 bases, there was a span of 9 bases. The germline V gene has CDR1 SNHLY and CDR2 FYNNEI. The CDR3 sequence is CATSGADTQYF. The CDR3 DNA sequence: TGTGCCACCTCGGGGGCAGATACGCAGTATTTT.

In its sample, this clonotype was seen many times. The genes are TRBV27 and TRBJ1-1; a possible D gene is TRBD1 (5 bases). The CDR3 spans 16 residues. Germline CDR1 is MNHEY and CDR2 is SMNVEV (reference sequence). Trimming shortened V by 8 bases and J by 3 bases, and 22 bases separated the two germline ends. This chain's CDR3 is CASYPAGSRRHTEAFF. The CDR3 DNA sequence: TGTGCCAGCTACCCCGCAGGGTCCCGGAGGCACACTGAAGCTTTCTTT.

This clonotype showed up many times. This chain links TRBV19 with TRBJ2-7; no reliable D call. The CDR3 runs to 13 residues. The V gene lost 0 bases and the J gene lost 2 bases, with 5 bases spanning the gap. CDR1 LNHDA and CDR2 SQIVND come from the germline V gene (reference sequence). The CDR3 sequence: CASSIEGTYEQYF. Here the CDR3 DNA reads TGTGCCAGTAGTATAGAGGGGACCTACGAGCAGTACTTC.

This clonotype has at least ten counts. The V gene is TRBV20-1, the J gene TRBJ2-7; 9 positions agree with TRBD2. The CDR3 totals 15 residues. V shed 6 bases and J 0 bases; nucleotides not matched to a gene: 9. The V gene's germline CDR1 is DFQATT and CDR2 SNEGSKA (reference sequence). CDR3 amino acids: CSASRAGGLSYEQYF. DNA for the CDR3: TGCAGTGCCTCTAGGGCGGGGGGGCTCTCCTACGAGCAGTACTTC.

This clonotype was seen at least ten times. V is TRBV5-1 and J is TRBJ1-4, with D unclear. Between the trimmed V and J ends, which lost 5 bases and 6 bases, there was a span of 14 bases. The CDR3 loop spans 14 amino acids. The germline gives CDR1 SGHRS, CDR2 YFSETQ. In DNA, the CDR3 is TGCGCCAGCAGTATATCTGGGGTGGATGAAAAACTGTTTTTT. As protein: CASSISGVDEKLFF. The full variable domain, rest sourced from reference TRBV5-1 and TRBJ1-4, is KAGVTQTPRYLIKTRGQQVTLSCSPISGHRSVSWYQQTPGQGLQFLFEYFSETQRNKGNFPGRFSGRQFSNSRSEMNVSTLELGDSALYLCASSISGVDEKLFFGSGTQLSVL.

This clonotype occurred many times. The CDR3 DNA follows: TGTGCCACCAGTGAGGTGGGGGGGGTCTACAATGAGCAGTTCTTC. As protein: CATSEVGGVYNEQFF. This chain connects TRBV24-1 to TRBJ2-1; 7 positions match TRBD2. Trimming removed 4 bases from V and 3 bases from J; junction bases left unmatched: 5. CDR1 is KGHDR and CDR2 is SFDVKD in the germline V gene. The CDR3 spans 15 residues.